A single sample is the source of the 21 T cell receptor beta chains below, sequenced in a study of cytomegalovirus exposure and HLA in healthy donors listed by TCRdb under 2017. To prepare the library, the immunoSEQ multiplex PCR assay was applied. For the multiplex PCR, a mixture combining 60 forward primers for TCR Vbeta segments and 13 reverse primers for TCR Jbeta segments was used. TCRdb obtained this table from immuneACCESS and retained in-frame rearrangements with V and J assigned. These tables miss some clones; where compared with another copy, unresolved V genes account for less than half of the shortfall, and the remainder is unexplained. Across this sample there are around 100,000 clones, with less than 85% seen only once. The ten largest clonotypes hold under 20% of the sample. The sample comprised PBMCs. These receptors were obtained from an older woman in good health and CMV-seropositive.

This clone showed up just a few times. The chain links TRBV4-1 to TRBJ1-2; the D gene is possibly TRBD1 (5 bases). CDR3 length: 15 amino acids. Deletions cut 2 bases from V and 3 bases from J, with 13 bases between. Germline V gene lookup returns CDR1 MGHRA and CDR2 YSYEKL. CDR3: CASSQQGGTHYGYTF. CDR3 DNA sequence: TGCGCCAGCAGCCAACAGGGAGGCACCCACTATGGCTACACCTTC.

V usage is TRBV30 and J usage is TRBJ2-7, with D maybe TRBD2 (7 bases). The CDR3 extends over 16 amino acids. Germline values: CDR1 GTSNPN, CDR2 SVGIG (reference sequence). Trimming cost V 0 bases and J 3 bases, with 18 bases left between them. Here the CDR3 DNA reads TGTGCCTGGAGTGTAGTTCTCGGGGGGCCGAGCTACGAGCAGTACTTC. Translation: CAWSVVLGGPSYEQYF.

The chain carries TRBV19 and TRBJ1-5, with D maybe TRBD1 (5 bases). The germline V gene encodes CDR1 LNHDA and CDR2 SQIVND (reference sequence). The CDR3 spans 13 residues. V dropped 5 bases and J dropped 5 bases, with 10 bases sitting between them. The CDR3, as DNA: TGTGCCAGTAGTGGGCAGGGCTATCAGCCCCAGCATTTT. Its protein is CASSGQGYQPQHF.

The genes are TRBV30 and TRBJ1-2; the D gene is possibly TRBD1 (5 bases). The germline CDR1 and CDR2 sequences are GTSNPN and SVGIG (reference sequence). This CDR3 is 14 amino acids long. V shed 2 bases and J shed 7 bases, with 17 bases lying between them. The DNA of the CDR3 is TGTGCCTGGAGTAAGGCAGGGCGAACAGGTGGCTACACCTTC. Translating gives CAWSKAGRTGGYTF.

The rearrangement joins TRBV9 to TRBJ1-1; D unclear. This CDR3 comprises 17 residues. CDR1 is SGDLS and CDR2 is YYNGEE in the germline V gene. Trimming shortened V by 0 bases and J by 2 bases, and 17 bases separated the two germline ends. CDR3 region: CASSVAQKVPFNTEAFF. The CDR3 nucleotides are TGTGCCAGCAGCGTAGCACAGAAAGTGCCCTTTAACACTGAAGCTTTCTTT.

The chain carries TRBV9 and TRBJ2-2; D unclear. Germline lookup yields CDR1 SGDLS and CDR2 YYNGEE. Deletions cut 3 bases from V and 2 bases from J, with 5 bases between. The CDR3 runs 13 residues. Here the CDR3 DNA reads TGTGCCAGCAGCGGACATAACACCGGGGAGCTGTTTTTT. This sequence encodes CASSGHNTGELFF.

The sample holds one count of this clone. This chain links TRBV5-4 with TRBJ2-7; D unclear. CDR3 length equals 13 residues. Germline assignment: CDR1 SGHNT and CDR2 YYREEE (reference sequence). V dropped 4 bases and J dropped 1 base, with 9 bases sitting between them. CDR3 protein: CASSPTNSYEQYF. In DNA, the CDR3 is TGTGCCAGCAGCCCTACGAATTCCTACGAGCAGTACTTC.

This chain joins TRBV29-1 and TRBJ2-5, with unresolved D. The tail of the sequence fits TRBJ2-7 better, so the J call may be wrong. The CDR3 length is 10 residues. Per the germline V gene, CDR1 is SQVTM and CDR2 is ANQGSEA. CDR3 residues: CSVSDYEQYF. The CDR3 DNA sequence: TGCAGCGTATCAGACTACGAGCAGTACTTC.

This clone was found once. The V gene is TRBV28, the J gene TRBJ1-5, with 7 bases aligning to TRBD1. Germline CDR1 reads MDHEN; CDR2 reads SYDVKM. Trimming cost V 3 bases and J 2 bases; bases outside gene matches: 19. This CDR3 has 20 residues. The CDR3 spells CASSFSPYGTAYLGNQPQHF. Written as DNA, the CDR3 is TGTGCCAGCAGTTTCTCCCCGTACGGGACAGCTTACCTTGGCAATCAGCCCCAGCATTTT. The full variable domain, with the rest looked up from reference TRBV28 and TRBJ1-5, is DVKVTQSSRYLVKRTGEKVFLECVQDMDHENMFWYRQDPGLGLRLIYFSYDVKMKEKGDIPEGYSVSREKKERFSLILESASTNQTSMYLCASSFSPYGTAYLGNQPQHFGDGTRLSIL.

This clone was seen only a few times. The chain uses TRBV10-3 and TRBJ2-2; TRBD1 matches 7 bases. Germline trimming cut 8 bases from V and 6 bases from J; bases unmatched to any gene: 21. The CDR3 runs 18 residues. The germline CDR1 and CDR2 sequences are ENHRY and SYGVKD. CDR3 sequence reads: CAIGRGAFADRAAGELFF. The CDR3 DNA sequence: TGTGCCATCGGACGGGGCGCATTCGCCGACAGGGCCGCCGGGGAGCTGTTTTTT.

The genes are TRBV10-3 and TRBJ2-5; D is tentatively TRBD1 or TRBD2 (5 bases each). Per germline, CDR1 ENHRY and CDR2 SYGVKD. V gave up 6 bases and J gave up 3 bases, with 11 bases separating them. This CDR3 contains 13 residues. The CDR3 DNA follows: TGTGCCATCAGGGAGGAAGGGGAAGAGACCCAGTACTTC. This translates into CAIREEGEETQYF.

The V and J genes are TRBV30 and TRBJ1-1, with no clear D. Looked up from germline, CDR1 is GTSNPN and CDR2 is SVGIG (reference sequence). V was shortened by 6 bases and J by 2 bases, with 7 bases between the two germline ends. The CDR3 is 11 amino acids. The CDR3 protein is CACLTNTEAFF. DNA for the CDR3: TGTGCCTGTTTGACAAACACTGAAGCTTTCTTT.

This clone was counted once. The V call is TRBV2, the J call TRBJ2-2; 7 positions match TRBD2. CDR3 length: 13 residues. V lost 7 bases, J lost 4 bases, and 3 bases stayed unmatched. CDR1 is SNHLY, CDR2 FYNNEI, per germline. The CDR3 reads CASTRETTGELFF. In DNA form, the CDR3 reads TGTGCCAGCACGCGGGAGACCACCGGGGAGCTGTTTTTT.

This rearrangement joins TRBV29-1 to TRBJ2-7; 16 bases are shared with TRBD2. The CDR3 loop spans 11 amino acids. With V trimmed by 6 bases and J by 12 bases, 2 bases remained unmatched. CDR1 and CDR2 (germline): SQVTM, ANQGSEA. In nucleotides, the CDR3 is TGCAGCGTGGGACTAGCGGGAGGGCTGTACTTC. Amino acids: CSVGLAGGLYF.

V and J are TRBV7-9 and TRBJ2-3; D is possibly TRBD2 (5 bases). Germline V gene lookup returns CDR1 SEHNR and CDR2 FQNEAQ (reference sequence). V was cut by 4 bases and J by 1 base, with 12 bases left in between. The CDR3 runs 15 residues. The CDR3 protein is CASSSRGMGTDTQYF. The DNA for the CDR3 is TGTGCCAGCAGCTCCCGAGGGATGGGCACAGATACGCAGTATTTT.

The chain has TRBV9 and TRBJ1-1, with TRBD1 as a possible D gene (5 bases). Trimming removed 2 bases at V and 1 base at J, with 9 bases between. The CDR3 has 14 residues. CDR1 is SGDLS and CDR2 is YYNGEE in the germline V gene. Here the CDR3 reads CASSVSQGNTEAFF. The CDR3 DNA is TGTGCCAGCAGCGTGAGCCAGGGGAACACTGAAGCTTTCTTT. Full variable domain (outside the CDR3, taken from reference TRBV9 and TRBJ1-1): DSGVTQTPKHLITATGQRVTLRCSPRSGDLSVYWYQQSLDQGLQFLIQYYNGEERAKGNILERFSAQQFPDLHSELNLSSLELGDSALYFCASSVSQGNTEAFFGQGTRLTVV.

V and J are TRBV14 and TRBJ1-2; D is unresolved. Germline CDR1 and CDR2: SGHDN and FVKESK. The CDR3 loop spans 13 amino acids. The germline V and J ends were trimmed by 2 bases and 8 bases, with 12 bases remaining between them. CDR3 residues: CASSQRVGDGYTF. The DNA for the CDR3 is TGTGCCAGCAGCCAACGTGTCGGAGACGGCTACACCTTC.

CDR3 sequence (DNA): TGTGCCAGCAGCTTAGATATGAATCAGCCCCAGCATTTT. This translates into CASSLDMNQPQHF. The chain couples TRBV11-2 to TRBJ1-5, with D hard to call. CDR1 SGHAT and CDR2 FQNNGV come from the germline V gene. The CDR3 totals 13 residues. V was clipped by 0 bases and J by 4 bases, with 4 bases between them.

For this clone: The same CDR3 is also encoded by other DNA sequences in this sample. The chain uses TRBV18 and TRBJ2-7; 8 bases match TRBD1. This CDR3 comprises 13 residues. Looked up from germline, CDR1 is KGHSH and CDR2 is LQKENI. V was pared by 3 bases and J by 5 bases, with 3 bases of the junction left unmatched. CDR3 loop: CASSPGQGDEQYF. CDR3 nucleotides: TGTGCCAGCTCACCCGGACAGGGTGACGAGCAGTACTTC. The complete variable domain, with remaining parts taken from reference TRBV18 and TRBJ2-7, reads NAGVMQNPRHLVRRRGQEARLRCSPMKGHSHVYWYRQLPEEGLKFMVYLQKENIIDESGMPKERFSAEFPKEGPSILRIQQVVRGDSAAYFCASSPGQGDEQYFGPGTRLTVT.

The chain couples TRBV27 to TRBJ1-4; TRBD1 agrees at 8 bases. V gave up 4 bases and J gave up 7 bases; unmatched junction bases: 11. In germline, CDR1 is MNHEY, CDR2 SMNVEV (reference sequence). The length of the CDR3 is 16 residues. The chain's CDR3 is CASSSQGAMIVEKLFF. Here the CDR3 DNA reads TGTGCCAGCAGTTCCCAGGGGGCGATGATAGTTGAAAAACTGTTTTTT. The full variable domain, completed using reference TRBV27 and TRBJ1-4, is EAQVTQNPRYLITVTGKKLTVTCSQNMNHEYMSWYRQDPGLGLRQIYYSMNVEVTDKGDVPEGYKVSRKEKRNFPLILESPSPNQTSLYFCASSSQGAMIVEKLFFGSGTQLSVL.

The chain combines TRBV2 with TRBJ1-4; 7 bases match TRBD1. The CDR3 is made up of 15 amino acids. The V gene's germline CDR1 is SNHLY and CDR2 FYNNEI. Trimming removed 6 bases from V and 8 bases from J; junction bases left unmatched: 12. CDR3 sequence reads: CASSPTGTAGEKLFF. The CDR3 region has the DNA TGTGCCAGCAGCCCGACCGGGACAGCCGGGGAAAAACTGTTTTTT.